The 2 T cell receptor beta chains reported below all come from one sample, sequenced in a study of blood T cell repertoires in COVID-19. The data were produced by immunoSEQ multiplex PCR, yet TCRdb's version contains in-frame clones alone and is incomplete. The table lists 110,000 to 150,000 clones, approximately 80% of them singletons. The sequencing sample was made of peripheral blood. These receptors were taken from a human donor in a cohort sampled during active COVID-19.

In this sample, this clone turned up a few times. The rearrangement links TRBV7-2 to TRBJ2-1; TRBD2 aligns across 7 bases. From germline, CDR1 is SGHTA and CDR2 FQGNSA. This CDR3 contains 13 residues. V shed 4 bases and J 6 bases; nucleotides not matched to a gene: 3. The CDR3 spells CASSWTGGNEQFF. DNA for the CDR3: TGTGCCAGCAGCTGGACGGGGGGCAATGAGCAGTTCTTC.

The chain has TRBV10-1 and TRBJ2-5; D is undetermined. CDR3 size: 16 residues. Germline assignment: CDR1 WNHNN and CDR2 SYGVQD (reference sequence). V was clipped by 4 bases and J by 3 bases, with 18 bases between them. As DNA, the CDR3 is TGCGCCAGCAGTGGCAGTCGGTCGACTCCAGAAGAGACCCAGTACTTC. Translating gives CASSGSRSTPEETQYF.